This entry lists 7 T cell receptor beta chains sequenced from one sample in a study of blood T cell repertoires in COVID-19. Using immunoSEQ multiplex PCR, the repertoire was profiled, and TCRdb retains in-frame clones only, with some absent. The sample includes around 49,000 clones, roughly four fifths of them seen just once. Sequenced input: peripheral blood. The receptors here all came from a woman in her sixties with acute or convalescent COVID-19.

This chain links TRBV29-1 with TRBJ1-2; 10 nucleotides agree with TRBD1. Trimming removed 5 bases from V and 6 bases from J; junction bases left unmatched: 12. The germline V gene has CDR1 SQVTM and CDR2 ANQGSEA. The CDR3 length is 15 residues. CDR3 coding DNA: TGCAGCGTTAACGCGCCGGGACAGGGGTACAATGGCTACACCTTC. Its translation is CSVNAPGQGYNGYTF.

In its sample, this clone was seen a few times. The rearrangement joins TRBV6-5 to TRBJ1-1, with D possibly TRBD1 on 6 matching bases. Germline V gives CDR1 MNHEY, CDR2 SVGAGI. The CDR3 totals 14 residues. V was cut by 4 bases and J by 4 bases, with 13 bases left in between. CDR3: CASSFGQFSTEAFF. The CDR3 DNA reads TGTGCCAGCAGTTTCGGACAGTTTAGCACTGAAGCTTTCTTT.

The chain combines TRBV13 with TRBJ1-6, with unresolved D. The CDR3 has 14 residues. V was shortened by 4 bases and J by 4 bases, with 8 bases between the two germline ends. The germline V gene encodes CDR1 PRHDT and CDR2 FYEKMQ (reference sequence). The CDR3 coding sequence is TGTGCCAGCAGCTCCCGACAATATAATTCACCCCTCCACTTT. Its protein product is CASSSRQYNSPLHF.

The V and J genes are TRBV28 and TRBJ2-1; D is perhaps TRBD2 (5 bases). CDR3 size: 14 residues. The V gene lost 5 bases and the J gene lost 15 bases, with 23 bases spanning the gap. Germline assignment: CDR1 MDHEN and CDR2 SYDVKM. The CDR3 sequence is CASSPTDGKRSPFF. CDR3 coding DNA: TGTGCCAGCAGTCCCACGGACGGGAAAAGGAGTCCGTTCTTC.

As to this clone: At one boundary the junction diverges from the germline segment, which might be a read error. The chain employs TRBV11-2 and TRBJ1-6; perhaps TRBD1 as D (6 bases). This CDR3 comprises 15 residues. Per the germline V gene, CDR1 is SGHAT and CDR2 is FQNNGV. CDR3 bases: TGTGCCAGCAACTTACTGGACAGTCTAAATTCACCCCTCCACTTT. Amino acids: CASNLLDSLNSPLHF. Together with reference TRBV11-2 and TRBJ1-6, the CDR3 gives the full variable domain: EAGVAQSPRYKIIEKRQSVAFWCNPISGHATLYWYQQILGQGPKLLIQFQNNGVVDDSQLPKDRFSAERLKGVDSTLKIQPAKLEDSAVYLCASNLLDSLNSPLHFGNGTRLTVT.

This clone was detected only a few times. The rearrangement uses TRBV24-1 and TRBJ1-4; D perhaps matches TRBD1 (5 bases). The germline V gene encodes CDR1 KGHDR and CDR2 SFDVKD. Trimming took off 6 bases at V and 7 bases at J, with 17 bases between the two ends. The CDR3 sequence is 15 residues long. CDR3 DNA sequence: TGTGCCACCAGTCCGGGTGGGGCGCAAGGTGAAAAACTGTTTTTT. This codes for CATSPGGAQGEKLFF.

This clone occurred once. V usage is TRBV4-2 and J usage is TRBJ2-1; 7 nucleotides line up with TRBD2. With 6 bases clipped from V and 5 bases from J, the junction kept 10 bases outside the gene matches. The germline CDR1 and CDR2 sequences are LGHNA and YNFKEQ. The CDR3 has 15 residues. The CDR3, as DNA: TGTGCCAGCAGAGGGCCAGCGGGGTATGACAATGAGCAGTTCTTC. It yields the protein CASRGPAGYDNEQFF.